A selection of T cell receptor beta chains follows, all from one sample in a study of memory CD4+ T cells and cytomegalovirus serostatus. Assay used: immunoSEQ multiplex PCR; TCRdb lists only in-frame clones, some missing. The table records roughly 50,000 clones, 82% of them present only once. The sample consisted of memory CD4+ T cells from blood. The receptors were sampled from an adult in good health and CMV-seronegative. Some clones in this sample may be carry-over from other donors' samples. CDR3s include the opening cysteine and the closing phenylalanine or tryptophan. The D gene is left open where the match is weak. Size is omitted from some rows. Given values are once, few, many or a class for expanded clones.

clone size	V gene	D gene	J gene	CDR3 protein	CDR3 DNA
-	TRBV11-2	TRBD2	TRBJ2-5	CASSPRGTSGRLYQETQYF	TGTGCCAGCAGCCCTAGGGGAACTAGCGGGCGCCTGTACCAAGAGACCCAGTACTTC
-	TRBV28	-	TRBJ2-5	CASSSPTGIETQYF	TGTGCCAGCAGTTCGCCTACAGGGATAGAGACCCAGTACTTC
-	TRBV19	-	TRBJ2-3	CASSISPSTDTQYF	TGTGCCAGTAGTATTTCGCCTAGCACAGATACGCAGTATTTT
-	TRBV5-4	-	TRBJ2-2	CASSLEGNTGELFF	TGTGCCAGCAGCTTGGAAGGGAATACCGGGGAGCTGTTTTTT
-	TRBV10-3	-	TRBJ1-5	CAISDRDNNQPQHF	TGTGCCATCAGTGATCGGGACAACAATCAGCCCCAGCATTTT
-	TRBV10-3	TRBD1	TRBJ1-2	CAISAQGENDGYTF	TGTGCCATCAGTGCCCAGGGGGAAAACGATGGCTACACCTTC
-	TRBV7-2	TRBD2	TRBJ2-1	CASSSTSGRATYNEQFF	TGTGCCAGCAGCTCCACTAGCGGGAGGGCCACCTACAATGAGCAGTTCTTC
-	TRBV30	-	TRBJ1-1	CAWTRGVVNTEAFF	TGTGCCTGGACGCGTGGGGTAGTGAACACTGAAGCTTTCTTT
-	TRBV5-1	-	TRBJ2-5	CASSPYRDGETQYF	TGCGCCAGCAGCCCATACAGGGACGGGGAGACCCAGTACTTC
-	TRBV28	-	TRBJ1-1	CASSLGGSGKAFF	TGTGCCAGCAGTTTAGGGGGGTCGGGGAAAGCTTTCTTT
-	TRBV5-6	TRBD1	TRBJ1-2	CASSQTGANYGYTF	TGTGCCAGCAGCCAGACAGGGGCTAACTATGGCTACACCTTC
-	TRBV19	-	TRBJ1-1	CASKWGNTEAFF	TGTGCCAGTAAATGGGGGAACACTGAAGCTTTCTTT
-	TRBV29-1	-	TRBJ2-5	CSVVVPGGETQYF	TGCAGCGTTGTTGTTCCGGGTGGAGAGACCCAGTACTTC
once	TRBV4-1	-	TRBJ1-2	CASSQGPRIGYTF	TGCGCCAGCAGCCAGGGGCCGCGTATTGGCTACACCTTC
-	TRBV11-1	-	TRBJ1-1	CASRPSGGGEAFF	TGTGCCAGCAGACCATCGGGGGGAGGTGAAGCTTTCTTT
-	TRBV5-1	-	TRBJ2-7	CASSLAAGNTYEQYF	TGCGCCAGCAGCTTGGCGGCGGGAAACACCTACGAGCAGTACTTC
-	TRBV5-1	-	TRBJ2-3	CASSPRLADTQYF	TGCGCCAGCAGCCCGCGACTTGCAGATACGCAGTATTTT
once	TRBV5-1	TRBD2	TRBJ2-3	CASSDTGGPGGDTQYF	TGCGCCAGCAGTGATACGGGAGGGCCTGGAGGGGATACGCAGTATTTT
few	TRBV5-1	-	TRBJ2-1	CASSSTGTPNEQFF	TGCGCCAGCAGCTCCACCGGGACCCCAAATGAGCAGTTCTTC
-	TRBV18	-	TRBJ2-7	CASSPSGSYEQYF	TGTGCCAGCTCACCGAGCGGCTCCTACGAGCAGTACTTC
-	TRBV4-1	TRBD2	TRBJ2-5	CASSQDRTSGGETQYF	TGCGCCAGCAGCCAAGACCGGACTAGCGGGGGAGAGACCCAGTACTTC
-	TRBV6-1	-	TRBJ2-3	CATWGGEADTQYF	TGTGCCACCTGGGGGGGCGAGGCAGATACGCAGTATTTT
-	TRBV4-1	-	TRBJ2-1	CASRYRENEQFF	TGCGCCAGCAGGTATCGGGAGAATGAGCAGTTCTTC
-	TRBV4-1	TRBD2	TRBJ2-7	CASSPPGLGSYEQYF	TGCGCCAGCAGCCCCCCGGGACTAGGGTCCTACGAGCAGTACTTC
once	TRBV18	TRBD1	TRBJ2-5	CASSPRQGQETQYF	TGTGCCAGCTCACCCCGACAGGGCCAAGAGACCCAGTACTTC
-	TRBV18	-	TRBJ1-1	CASSPISRNTEAFF	TGTGCCAGCTCACCTATATCGAGGAACACTGAAGCTTTCTTT
few	TRBV4-3	-	TRBJ1-2	CASSQDGGHSYGYTF	TGCGCCAGCAGCCAAGATGGGGGACACTCCTATGGCTACACCTTC
-	TRBV7-2	TRBD1	TRBJ1-5	CASSLAGTGGQPQHF	TGTGCCAGCAGCTTAGCGGGGACAGGGGGCCAGCCCCAGCATTTT
-	TRBV7-2	TRBD1	TRBJ1-4	CASSLQQGAGEKLFF	TGTGCCAGCAGCTTACAACAGGGGGCGGGAGAAAAACTGTTTTTT
-	TRBV7-6	-	TRBJ2-1	CASSFRGRQTGHEQFF	TGTGCCAGCAGCTTTAGGGGGAGGCAAACCGGGCATGAGCAGTTCTTC
-	TRBV30	TRBD1	TRBJ1-2	CAWSQDRGRTGYTF	TGTGCCTGGAGTCAAGACAGGGGGCGGACAGGCTACACCTTC
-	TRBV18	TRBD2	TRBJ2-1	CASSPPSAGGRDEQFF	TGTGCCAGCTCACCACCGTCCGCGGGAGGGAGGGATGAGCAGTTCTTC
-	TRBV5-4	-	TRBJ1-2	CASSPERMGGYTF	TGTGCCAGCAGCCCTGAGAGGATGGGGGGCTACACCTTC
-	TRBV5-1	-	TRBJ1-3	CASSQRGSNSGNTIYF	TGCGCCAGCAGCCAGCGGGGTTCTAACTCTGGAAACACCATATATTTT
-	TRBV30	TRBD2	TRBJ2-7	CAWNLGLADDEQYF	TGTGCCTGGAACCTGGGACTAGCGGACGACGAGCAGTACTTC
-	TRBV5-4	TRBD1	TRBJ1-1	CASSFPQGGTEAFF	TGTGCCAGCAGCTTCCCACAGGGGGGGACTGAAGCTTTCTTT
-	TRBV5-1	-	TRBJ2-3	CASSMDQTGTDTQYF	TGCGCCAGCAGCATGGACCAGACCGGCACAGATACGCAGTATTTT
-	TRBV5-1	-	TRBJ2-5	CASSLGDFPRETQYF	TGCGCCAGCAGCTTGGGGGACTTCCCGCGGGAGACCCAGTACTTC
-	TRBV6-1	TRBD1	TRBJ2-7	CASRGPGQGAYEQYF	TGTGCCAGCCGTGGACCGGGACAGGGGGCCTACGAGCAGTACTTC